This is a list of T cell receptor beta chains from one sample in a study of blood T cells in healthy people across ages. TCRdb independently ran MiXCR on the 5' RACE reads; one entry per CDR3 protein. Of roughly 1,500,000 distinct CDR3 sequences in the sample, about 31% were seen once. Sequencing was carried out using blood. The receptor set was obtained from a woman in her thirties in good health. Both conserved end residues are part of each CDR3. D genes are given only for firm matches.

TRBD2	TRBV4-2	CASSQGSIAGAYEQYF
TRBD2	TRBV5-1	CASSFPGEGPTTGANVLTF
TRBD2	TRBV6-2/TRBV6-3	CASTDRLAGGETQYF
NA	TRBV14	CASSQTFNDIQYF
TRBD1	TRBV10-3	CAIGSGTGFSYEQYF
NA	TRBV12-3/TRBV12-4	CASTWGSQSEQYF
NA	TRBV7-6	CASSLVSQGNSPLHF
NA	TRBV7-9	CASSLLGATDAQYF
NA	TRBV4-1	CASSRGTAGAPTDTQYF
NA	TRBV6-1	CASSPLSVGRSLQETQYF
TRBD1	TRBV20-1	CSARAANRDRGRRGYTF
TRBD1	TRBV6-6	CVSRDRQGITDTQYF
NA	TRBV5-6	CASSLTSLEIGQFF